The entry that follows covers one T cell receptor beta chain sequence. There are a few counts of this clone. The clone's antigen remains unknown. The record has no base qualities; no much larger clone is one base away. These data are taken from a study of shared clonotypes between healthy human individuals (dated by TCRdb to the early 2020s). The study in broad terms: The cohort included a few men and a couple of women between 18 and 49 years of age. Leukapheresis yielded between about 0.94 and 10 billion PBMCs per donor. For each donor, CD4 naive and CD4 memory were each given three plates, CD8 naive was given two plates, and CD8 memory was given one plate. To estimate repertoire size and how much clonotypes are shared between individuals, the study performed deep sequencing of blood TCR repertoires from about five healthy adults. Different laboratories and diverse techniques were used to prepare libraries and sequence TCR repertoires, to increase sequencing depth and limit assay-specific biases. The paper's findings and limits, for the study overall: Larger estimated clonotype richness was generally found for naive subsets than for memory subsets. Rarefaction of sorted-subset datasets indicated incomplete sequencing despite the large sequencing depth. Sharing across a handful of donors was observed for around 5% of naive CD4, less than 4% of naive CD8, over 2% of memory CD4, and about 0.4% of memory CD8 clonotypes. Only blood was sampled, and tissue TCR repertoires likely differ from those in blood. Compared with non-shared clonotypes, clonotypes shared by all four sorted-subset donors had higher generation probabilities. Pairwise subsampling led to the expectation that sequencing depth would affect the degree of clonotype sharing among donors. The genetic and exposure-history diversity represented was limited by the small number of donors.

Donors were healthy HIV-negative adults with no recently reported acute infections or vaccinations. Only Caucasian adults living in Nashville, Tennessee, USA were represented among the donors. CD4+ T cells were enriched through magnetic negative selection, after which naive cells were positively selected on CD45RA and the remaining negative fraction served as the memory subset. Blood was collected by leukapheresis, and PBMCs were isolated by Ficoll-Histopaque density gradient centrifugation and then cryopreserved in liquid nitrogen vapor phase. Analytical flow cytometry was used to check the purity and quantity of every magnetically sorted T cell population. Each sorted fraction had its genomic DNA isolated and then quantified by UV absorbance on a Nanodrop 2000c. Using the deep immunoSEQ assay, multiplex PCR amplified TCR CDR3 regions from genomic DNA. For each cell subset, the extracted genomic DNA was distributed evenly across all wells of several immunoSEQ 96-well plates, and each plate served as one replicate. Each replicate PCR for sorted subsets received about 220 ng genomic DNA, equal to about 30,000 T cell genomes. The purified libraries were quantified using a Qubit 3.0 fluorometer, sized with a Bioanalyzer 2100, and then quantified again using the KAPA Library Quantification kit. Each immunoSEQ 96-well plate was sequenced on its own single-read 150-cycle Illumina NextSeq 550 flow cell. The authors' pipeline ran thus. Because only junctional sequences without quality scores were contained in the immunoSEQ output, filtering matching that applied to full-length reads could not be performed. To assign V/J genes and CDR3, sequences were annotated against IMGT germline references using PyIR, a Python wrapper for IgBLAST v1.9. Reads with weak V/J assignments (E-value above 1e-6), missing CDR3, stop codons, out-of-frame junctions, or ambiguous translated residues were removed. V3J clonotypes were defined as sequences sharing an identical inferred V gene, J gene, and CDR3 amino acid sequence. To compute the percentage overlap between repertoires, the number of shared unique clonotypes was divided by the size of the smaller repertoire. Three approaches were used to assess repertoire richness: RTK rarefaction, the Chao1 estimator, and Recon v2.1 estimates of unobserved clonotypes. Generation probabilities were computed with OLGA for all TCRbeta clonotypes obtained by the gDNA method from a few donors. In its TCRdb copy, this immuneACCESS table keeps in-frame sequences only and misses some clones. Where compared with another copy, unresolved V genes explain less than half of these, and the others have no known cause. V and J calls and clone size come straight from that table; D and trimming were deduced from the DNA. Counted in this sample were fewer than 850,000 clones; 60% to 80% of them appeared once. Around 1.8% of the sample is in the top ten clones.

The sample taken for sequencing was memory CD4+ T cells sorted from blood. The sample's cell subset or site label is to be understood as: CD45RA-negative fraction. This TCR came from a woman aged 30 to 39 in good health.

The CDR3 is CASSRTEGTGELFF. In nucleotide form, the sequence is TGTGCCAGCAGTCGCACGGAGGGCACCGGGGAGCTGTTTTTT. In this chain, TRBV11-2 is recombined with TRBJ2-2; the D gene is perhaps TRBD2, on 6 matching bases. The CDR3, from cysteine to phenylalanine, totals 14 residues. Just the 42-base CDR3 DNA is kept, in frame starting at base 1. V lost 6 bases and J lost 4 bases; the stretch between them is 12 bases long. CDR1 and CDR2 (SGHAT, FQNNGV) derive from the germline V gene.